These T cell receptor beta chains were read from a single sample in a study of PD-L1 blockade in urothelial cancer. Generated by immunoSEQ multiplex PCR, the TCRdb table keeps only in-frame clones and is missing some. The sample holds 65,000 to 85,000 clones, 91% seen once. Sequenced here: PBMCs, sampled around atezolizumab (anti-PD-L1) treatment. These receptors were obtained from a woman over 75 with urothelial cancer. The CDR3 runs from the conserved cysteine through the conserved F or W. D genes are given only for firm matches. Rows may omit the clone size; those that give it use once, few, many or a size class.

TRBJ2-7 15 TRBV4-1 . TRBD2 CASSPLGREGHEQYF TGCGCCAGCAGCCCCCTTGGCCGGGAGGGCCACGAGCAGTACTTC
TRBJ1-1 17 TRBV5-4 . TRBD1 CASSLGTGVGAERSAFF TGTGCCAGCAGCTTGGGTACAGGGGTCGGAGCCGAAAGGTCAGCTTTCTTT
TRBJ2-3 16 TRBV19 . TRBD2 CASSIGGGRSTDTQYF TGTGCCAGTAGTATAGGGGGGGGACGGAGCACAGATACGCAGTATTTT
TRBJ2-2 14 TRBV2 . TRBD2 CASNLAGGTGELFF TGTGCCAGCAACCTAGCGGGAGGCACCGGGGAGCTGTTTTTT
TRBJ1-3 12 TRBV30 few . CAWENSGNTIYF TGTGCCTGGGAGAACTCTGGAAACACCATATATTTT
TRBJ2-3 14 TRBV12-5 . . CASGLGSRTDTQYF TGTGCTAGTGGTTTGGGCAGTCGCACAGATACGCAGTATTTT
TRBJ1-1 15 TRBV6-5 . . CASSSWAGDTTEAFF TGTGCCAGCAGTTCCTGGGCAGGGGATACCACTGAAGCTTTCTTT
TRBJ1-4 15 TRBV5-1 . TRBD1 CASSPGTAINEKLFF TGCGCCAGCAGCCCGGGGACAGCCATTAATGAAAAACTGTTTTTT
TRBJ1-2 12 TRBV2 . . CASSLTGYGYTF TGTGCCAGCAGTCTCACAGGGTATGGCTACACCTTC
TRBJ1-5 16 TRBV4-2 . . CASSQERGGEGQPQHF TGTGCCAGCAGCCAAGAAAGGGGGGGTGAGGGTCAGCCCCAGCATTTT
TRBJ2-7 15 TRBV7-3 . . CASSLNRGASYEQYF TGTGCCAGCAGCTTAAACCGCGGGGCCTCCTACGAGCAGTACTTC
TRBJ2-7 13 TRBV11-2 . TRBD1 CASSFGTGREQYF TGTGCCAGCAGCTTCGGGACAGGACGGGAGCAGTACTTC
TRBJ2-1 13 TRBV30 . TRBD2 CAWSVMTSAEQFF TGTGCCTGGAGTGTCATGACTAGCGCTGAGCAGTTCTTC
TRBJ2-1 17 TRBV7-8 . TRBD1 CASSLGQGALGYNEQFF TGTGCCAGCAGCTTAGGACAGGGGGCTCTTGGGTACAATGAGCAGTTCTTC
TRBJ1-4 16 TRBV25-1 . . CASSGQTAATNEKLFF TGTGCCAGCAGTGGGCAAACAGCAGCAACTAATGAAAAACTGTTTTTT
TRBJ2-3 13 TRBV6-1 . . CASDGTSTDTQYF TGTGCTAGCGACGGGACTAGCACAGATACGCAGTATTTT
TRBJ1-4 13 TRBV7-6 few . CASSLVEGEKLFF TGTGCCAGCAGCTTAGTGGAGGGGGAAAAACTGTTTTTT
TRBJ2-7 17 TRBV6-1 . TRBD1 CASSEGRVDRAHSEQYF TGTGCCAGCAGTGAAGGGAGGGTGGACAGGGCCCACAGCGAGCAGTACTTC
TRBJ2-7 17 TRBV5-1 . TRBD2 CASSLGTSSIGLYEQYF TGCGCCAGCAGCTTGGGGACTAGCTCGATTGGGCTTTACGAGCAGTACTTC
TRBJ2-3 14 TRBV6-1 . . CASSEAGRGDTQYF TGTGCCAGCAGTGAGGCGGGGCGGGGAGATACGCAGTATTTT
TRBJ2-5 14 TRBV19 . . CASSKIQAGETQYF TGTGCCAGTAGTAAAATACAGGCGGGGGAGACCCAGTACTTC
TRBJ1-5 14 TRBV27 . . CASSSAPNNQPQHF TGTGCCAGCAGTTCCGCGCCTAACAATCAGCCCCAGCATTTT